This passage covers 27 T cell receptor beta chains from one sample sequenced in a study of regulatory T cells in long-lasting Graves disease. Documented time point: persistent/refractory GD, antithyroid drugs over 5 years with positive TRAb. There was RNA extracted from PBMCs, and the TCR library was made from it. HTBI primers from iRepertoire and Arm-PCR of CDR3 regions yielded the TCR beta libraries. TCRdb fed the multiplex PCR reads into MiXCR, producing one record per CDR3 protein. The data show some 370,000 distinct CDR3 sequences, with 23% seen just once and around 30% held by the top ten. The input for sequencing was peripheral blood mononuclear cells (PBMCs), taken when the disease was refractory, from a patient treated with antithyroid drugs. Receptors originate from a woman in her 40s with Graves disease.

This clonotype was recorded once. This sequence joins TRBV28 and TRBJ1-6; 7 bases match TRBD1. CDR3 length equals 13 residues. The junction had 4 bases not matched to a gene; V was cut back by 7 bases and J by 7 bases. In germline, CDR1 is MDHEN, CDR2 SYDVKM. The CDR3 DNA is TGTGCCAGCAACGGACAGGCCAATTCACCCCTCCACTTT. Residues: CASNGQANSPLHF.

This clonotype was seen a handful of times. The CDR3 sequence is CSARSPIEAFF. CDR3 DNA: TGCAGTGCTAGGTCCCCCATTGAAGCTTTCTTT. This chain connects TRBV20-1 to TRBJ1-1; D is uncertain. CDR1 and CDR2 from the germline V gene are DFQATT and SNEGSKA (reference sequence). The CDR3 loop spans 11 amino acids. V lost 3 bases and J 7 bases, leaving 9 bases between the germline ends.

The gene calls are TRBV5-1 and TRBJ2-2, with D hard to call. The CDR3 spans 15 residues. Germline V lookup: CDR1 SGHRS, CDR2 YFSETQ. V was clipped by 0 bases and J by 0 bases, with 6 bases between them. CDR3 sequence: CASSLAPTNTGELFF. CDR3 nucleotide sequence: TGCGCCAGCAGCTTGGCACCAACGAACACCGGGGAGCTGTTTTTT.

The chain links TRBV7-6 to TRBJ1-5, with TRBD1 matching 9 bases. The CDR3 totals 14 residues. The V and J ends lost 5 bases and 9 bases, in that order; junction bases with no gene match: 8. CDR1 and CDR2 (germline): SGHVS, FNYEAQ. The CDR3 is CASSADRGDRPQHF. In DNA, the CDR3 is TGTGCCAGCAGCGCCGACAGGGGGGATCGGCCCCAGCATTTT. The full variable domain, rest sourced from reference TRBV7-6 and TRBJ1-5, is GAGVSQSPRYKVTKRGQDVALRCDPISGHVSLYWYRQALGQGPEFLTYFNYEAQQDKSGLPNDRFSAERPEGSISTLTIQRTEQRDSAMYRCASSADRGDRPQHFGDGTRLSIL.

The sample holds a few counts of this clonotype. This rearrangement joins TRBV7-3 to TRBJ1-5; D not certain. The CDR3 has 16 residues. With 5 bases removed from V and 0 bases from J, the gap between germline ends came to 14 bases. The germline V gene has CDR1 SGHTA and CDR2 FQGTGA. DNA for the CDR3: TGTGCCAGCAGCACATTGGGCAGTAATAGCAATCAGCCCCAGCATTTT. It translates to CASSTLGSNSNQPQHF.

The chain employs TRBV4-1 and TRBJ2-7; no clear D. Germline CDR1 MGHRA, CDR2 YSYEKL. CDR3 length: 15 residues. The germline V and J ends were trimmed by 2 bases and 2 bases, with 13 bases remaining between them. The CDR3 loop is CASSQPSRRPYEQYF. CDR3 DNA sequence: TGCGCCAGCAGCCAACCCAGCAGACGGCCCTACGAGCAGTACTTC.

This clonotype was seen ten or more times. This chain joins TRBV2 and TRBJ2-7, with 13 bases aligning to TRBD2. With V trimmed by 6 bases and J by 0 bases, 14 bases remained unmatched. The CDR3 is 19 residues long. Germline CDR1 and CDR2: SNHLY and FYNNEI. The CDR3 DNA follows: TGTGCCAGCAGCGATCCGGGACTAGCGGGATCCCAGAGCTCCTACGAGCAGTACTTC. It yields the protein CASSDPGLAGSQSSYEQYF.

There are many counts of this clonotype. The chain carries TRBV28 and TRBJ1-6; 9 nucleotides line up with TRBD1. The CDR3 is made up of 14 amino acids. Trimming at V came to 7 bases and at J to 10 bases, leaving 8 bases not matched to a gene. Germline lookup yields CDR1 MDHEN and CDR2 SYDVKM. CDR3 nucleotides: TGTGCCAGCACCCCGGGACAGGGCCGGTCACCCCTCCACTTT. Its translation is CASTPGQGRSPLHF.

This clonotype was picked up many times. This sequence joins TRBV7-2 and TRBJ2-5; 11 nucleotides align to TRBD2. This CDR3 comprises 17 residues. J lost 2 bases, V lost 5 bases, and 10 bases had no gene match. Germline V gene lookup returns CDR1 SGHTA and CDR2 FQGNSA. The CDR3 DNA follows: TGTGCCAGCAGCCAAGGAGCTAGCGGGAGGTTTCAAGAGACCCAGTACTTC. This encodes CASSQGASGRFQETQYF.

The genes are TRBV3-1 and TRBJ2-5; TRBD2 aligns across 8 bases. The trim removed 1 base at V and 1 base at J, leaving 2 bases unmatched. Germline V gene data show CDR1 as LGHDT and CDR2 as YNNKEL (reference sequence). The CDR3 consists of 15 residues. CDR3 DNA sequence: TGTGCCAGCAGCCAAGGGACTAGCAGCCAAGAGACCCAGTACTTC. Translated, it gives CASSQGTSSQETQYF.

This clonotype has at least ten counts. The V gene is TRBV5-4, the J gene TRBJ2-5; the D is unclear. This CDR3 is built from 12 residues. The germline CDR1 and CDR2 sequences are SGHNT and YYREEE (reference sequence). Deletions cut 2 bases from V and 1 base from J, with 3 bases between. CDR3 nucleotide sequence: TGTGCCAGCAGCTTCCCCCAAGAGACCCAGTACTTC. This codes for CASSFPQETQYF.

This clonotype was detected only a few times. The CDR3 sequence is CASSIAVRETQYF. CDR3 in DNA: TGTGCCAGTAGTATAGCGGTCAGGGAGACCCAGTACTTC. The chain employs TRBV19 and TRBJ2-5; no definite D call. The CDR3 covers 13 residues. Germline V gives CDR1 LNHDA, CDR2 SQIVND (reference sequence). Trimming took off 1 base at V and 5 bases at J, with 8 bases between the two ends.

This clonotype occurred many times. The chain employs TRBV7-6 and TRBJ1-1; the D gene is possibly TRBD1 (6 bases). CDR1 is SGHVS and CDR2 is FNYEAQ in the germline V gene. The CDR3 runs 15 residues. V dropped 2 bases and J dropped 4 bases, with 14 bases sitting between them. The CDR3 region has the DNA TGTGCCAGCAGCTTAATTGGGGGCGCGACCACTGAAGCTTTCTTT. This gives the protein CASSLIGGATTEAFF. The full variable domain, with the rest looked up from reference TRBV7-6 and TRBJ1-1, is GAGVSQSPRYKVTKRGQDVALRCDPISGHVSLYWYRQALGQGPEFLTYFNYEAQQDKSGLPNDRFSAERPEGSISTLTIQRTEQRDSAMYRCASSLIGGATTEAFFGQGTRLTVV.

The chain joins TRBV28 to TRBJ1-3, with TRBD1 matching over 8 bases. V shed 0 bases, J shed 4 bases, and the junction held 8 bases outside the gene matches. The V gene's germline CDR1 is MDHEN and CDR2 SYDVKM. There are 17 residues in the CDR3. The CDR3 spells CASSLWRATGEGNTIYF. For the CDR3, the DNA is TGTGCCAGCAGTTTATGGCGGGCGACAGGGGAGGGAAACACCATATATTTT.

This clonotype has only a few counts. CDR3 DNA: TGCGCCAGCAGATCACAGGGGGCCCGCTACGAGCAGTACTTC. Protein sequence: CASRSQGARYEQYF. The V and J genes are TRBV5-1 and TRBJ2-7; 9 bases fit TRBD1. The germline V gene has CDR1 SGHRS and CDR2 YFSETQ. V lost 5 bases and J lost 3; bases outside the gene matches: 6. The CDR3 runs 14 residues.

The CDR3 region has the DNA TGTGCCAGCAGAATGGGACATCTTTATAATTCACCCCTCCACTTT. Translated, it gives CASRMGHLYNSPLHF. The rearrangement joins TRBV6-1 to TRBJ1-6, with TRBD1 as a possible D gene (6 bases). The germline CDR1 and CDR2 sequences are MNHNS and SASEGT. The V gene lost 6 bases and the J gene lost 4 bases, with 13 bases spanning the gap. The CDR3 sequence is 15 residues long.

This chain links TRBV28 with TRBJ2-5, with 9 bases aligning to TRBD1. The CDR3 has 14 residues. V lost 8 bases and J lost 5; bases outside the gene matches: 9. In germline, CDR1 is MDHEN, CDR2 SYDVKM. This CDR3 reads CASLYSGQGETQYF. DNA for the CDR3: TGTGCCAGCCTGTATTCAGGACAGGGGGAGACCCAGTACTTC. The full variable domain, with the rest looked up from reference TRBV28 and TRBJ2-5, is DVKVTQSSRYLVKRTGEKVFLECVQDMDHENMFWYRQDPGLGLRLIYFSYDVKMKEKGDIPEGYSVSREKKERFSLILESASTNQTSMYLCASLYSGQGETQYFGPGTRLLVL.

This clonotype was observed at least ten times. The chain recombines TRBV12-3 or TRBV12-4 with TRBJ2-4; 8 bases match TRBD1. After removal of 1 base from V and 2 bases from J, the junction contained 4 bases not matched to a gene. The CDR3 totals 16 residues. The CDR3 DNA sequence: TGTGCCAGCAGTTTAGGGACAGGGATCCCCAAAAACATTCAGTACTTC. Translating gives CASSLGTGIPKNIQYF.

In this sample, this clonotype turned up a few times. This sequence joins TRBV27 and TRBJ2-7, with a weak D call TRBD2 (5 bases). The length of the CDR3 is 12 residues. The V and J ends lost 3 bases and 7 bases respectively, with 10 bases between them. Germline loops: CDR1 MNHEY, CDR2 SMNVEV (reference sequence). In nucleotides, the CDR3 is TGTGCCAGCAGTTTTCCCTCGGGGGAGCAGTACTTC. Translated: CASSFPSGEQYF.

This chain links TRBV20-1 with TRBJ2-5, with 11 bases lining up with TRBD2. Germline lookup yields CDR1 DFQATT and CDR2 SNEGSKA (reference sequence). V shed 1 base and J 3 bases; nucleotides not matched to a gene: 16. This CDR3 is 19 amino acids long. In nucleotides, the CDR3 is TGCAGTGCTAGAGCTCACCCCGGGCAGGAACTAGCGGGAGAAGAGACCCAGTACTTC. This gives the protein CSARAHPGQELAGEETQYF.

This chain joins TRBV12-3 or TRBV12-4 and TRBJ2-3, with D tentatively TRBD2 (5 bases). This CDR3 contains 16 residues. V shed 0 bases and J shed 5 bases, with 15 bases lying between them. CDR3 in DNA: TGTGCCAGCAGTTTAGCCGGCGGGTCCCGAGGAGATACGCAGTATTTT. Translating it yields CASSLAGGSRGDTQYF.

This clonotype occurred many times. The V and J genes are TRBV11-2 and TRBJ2-7; TRBD2 matches 8 bases. Trimming cost V 5 bases and J 3 bases; bases outside gene matches: 3. The CDR3 has 13 amino acids. Per germline, CDR1 SGHAT and CDR2 FQNNGV. Here the CDR3 DNA reads TGTGCCAGCAGCCCCGGGGGGGACTACGAGCAGTACTTC. Its translation: CASSPGGDYEQYF.

There are a few counts of this clonotype. V is TRBV9 and J is TRBJ1-3, with 7 bases lining up with TRBD1. The junction had 4 bases not matched to a gene; V was cut back by 3 bases and J by 4 bases. The CDR3 runs 14 residues. Looked up from germline, CDR1 is SGDLS and CDR2 is YYNGEE. The chain's CDR3 is CASSADRVGNTIYF. CDR3 nucleotides: TGTGCCAGCAGCGCCGACAGGGTAGGAAACACCATATATTTT. Together with reference TRBV9 and TRBJ1-3, the CDR3 gives the full variable domain: DSGVTQTPKHLITATGQRVTLRCSPRSGDLSVYWYQQSLDQGLQFLIQYYNGEERAKGNILERFSAQQFPDLHSELNLSSLELGDSALYFCASSADRVGNTIYFGEGSWLTVV.

A note on this clonotype: This clone may be a read error of a much larger clone one base away. The chain couples TRBV12-3 or TRBV12-4 to TRBJ2-2; 15 positions match TRBD2. This CDR3 contains 15 residues. The CDR3 bases are TGTGCCAGCAGGGGACTAGCGGGAGGTCTCGGGAAGCTGTTTTTT. Amino acids: CASRGLAGGLGKLFF.

Only a few counts were recorded for this clonotype. The chain uses TRBV7-9 and TRBJ2-7; D is possibly TRBD2 (6 bases). Trimming removed 7 bases from V and 2 bases from J, with 15 bases in between. CDR3 length equals 14 residues. Germline V CDR1 and CDR2: SEHNR, FQNEAQ (reference sequence). The CDR3 nucleotides read TGTGCCAGCACCATTTGGGAGGCTCCCTACGAGCAGTACTTC. This translates into CASTIWEAPYEQYF.

This clonotype was detected many times. The chain is built from TRBV29-1 and TRBJ2-5; 13 bases line up with TRBD2. Germline CDR1 SQVTM, CDR2 ANQGSEA. The J segment lost 5 bases and the V segment lost 6 bases, leaving 9 bases of the junction unmatched. This CDR3 is built from 15 residues. DNA of the CDR3: TGCAGCGTGGGGACTAGCGGGAAAGTAGTCGAGACCCAGTACTTC. It yields the protein CSVGTSGKVVETQYF. The full variable domain, with the rest looked up from reference TRBV29-1 and TRBJ2-5, is SAVISQKPSRDICQRGTSLTIQCQVDSQVTMMFWYRQQPGQSLTLIATANQGSEATYESGFVIDKFPISRPNLTFSTLTVSNMSPEDSSIYLCSVGTSGKVVETQYFGPGTRLLVL.

Regarding this clonotype: A much larger clone differs from this one at a single base, so this may be a read error. Given the absence of the conserved phenylalanine or tryptophan at the CDR3 end, a read error is likely. J is TRBJ2-2 and V is TRBV5-1, with D possibly matching TRBD2 (5 bases). Germline V gives CDR1 SGHRS, CDR2 YFSETQ. The CDR3 is 15 amino acids. Trimming took 4 bases from V and 4 from J, leaving 14 bases between them. This CDR3 is CASSPERVGTGELFL. Written as DNA, the CDR3 is TGCGCCAGCAGCCCCGAGAGGGTAGGCACCGGGGAGCTGTTTCTT.